This entry lists 28 T cell receptor beta chains sequenced from one sample in a study of shared clonotypes between healthy human individuals (dated by TCRdb to between 2020 and 2021). For the CD8 naive samples, CD45RO-negative cells were positively selected for CCR7, yielding a CD45RA+CCR7+ population from which TemRA cells were excluded. Libraries were constructed by the immunoSEQ multiplex PCR assay. The table comes from immuneACCESS by way of TCRdb, which keeps in-frame sequences with V and J called. Part of the clones is missing from these tables; in studies checked, under half for an unresolved V gene and the rest for unknown reasons. The sample has about 2 million clones on record, roughly 94% of them singletons. The ten largest clones take up around 1.1% of the sample. The sequencing input was naive CD8+ T cells sorted from blood. The intended sense of this specimen's cell subset or site label: CD45RA+CCR7+. All receptors come from a man in his late teens or twenties in good health.

The chain combines TRBV7-9 with TRBJ2-6, with D perhaps TRBD2 (5 bases). Trimming took 4 bases from V and 10 from J, leaving 8 bases between them. Germline CDR1 reads SEHNR; CDR2 reads FQNEAQ (reference sequence). The CDR3 has 12 amino acids. In DNA, the CDR3 is TGTGCCAGCAGCTCGGACTTAAACGTCCTGACTTTC. Translated, it gives CASSSDLNVLTF.

The V call is TRBV19, the J call TRBJ1-5; 9 bases are a match to TRBD1. Trimming took 3 bases from V and 0 from J; bases not matched to a gene: 12. The CDR3 extends over 19 amino acids. Germline loops: CDR1 LNHDA, CDR2 SQIVND (reference sequence). The CDR3 DNA follows: TGTGCCAGTAGTATTAGCGACCGGGACAGGGCTTATAGCAATCAGCCCCAGCATTTT. This encodes CASSISDRDRAYSNQPQHF. The complete variable domain, with remaining parts taken from reference TRBV19 and TRBJ1-5, reads DGGITQSPKYLFRKEGQNVTLSCEQNLNHDAMYWYRQDPGQGLRLIYYSQIVNDFQKGDIAEGYSVSREKKESFPLTVTSAQKNPTAFYLCASSISDRDRAYSNQPQHFGDGTRLSIL.

V gene TRBV15 combines with J gene TRBJ2-7, with 7 nucleotides matching TRBD1. Trimming at V came to 5 bases and at J to 3 bases, leaving 13 bases not matched to a gene. There are 16 residues in the CDR3. Germline V gene lookup returns CDR1 LNHNV and CDR2 YYDKDF (reference sequence). The CDR3 DNA is TGTGCCACCAGCGATACTTCGGGACAGAGAGGCTACGAGCAGTACTTC. Its protein product is CATSDTSGQRGYEQYF. Supplemented by reference TRBV15 and TRBJ2-7, the full variable domain reads DAMVIQNPRYQVTQFGKPVTLSCSQTLNHNVMYWYQQKSSQAPKLLFHYYDKDFNNEADTPDNFQSRRPNTSFCFLDIRSPGLGDTAMYLCATSDTSGQRGYEQYFGPGTRLTVT.

The J gene is TRBJ2-7, the V gene TRBV4-3, with 9 bases matching TRBD1. CDR3 length: 18 amino acids. Germline V gene data show CDR1 as LGHNA and CDR2 as YSLEER. V dropped 2 bases and J dropped 5; count of bases not matched to a gene: 16. The CDR3 DNA sequence: TGCGCCAGCAGCCAAAAAAGACCATTGACAGGGGGGGGAAACGAGCAGTACTTC. Amino acid sequence: CASSQKRPLTGGGNEQYF.

The genes are TRBV25-1 and TRBJ2-7, with 11 bases matching TRBD2. The germline V gene encodes CDR1 MGHDK and CDR2 SYGVNS. The ends lost 6 bases at V and 3 bases at J; junction bases unmatched: 10. This CDR3 contains 16 residues. The CDR3 coding sequence is TGTGCCAGCAGCGGGACTAGCGGAACCCAACGCTACGAGCAGTACTTC. This encodes CASSGTSGTQRYEQYF.

The J gene is TRBJ1-1, the V gene TRBV4-1; no clear D. The CDR3 totals 13 residues. V dropped 2 bases and J dropped 1 base, with 5 bases sitting between them. Germline CDR1 and CDR2: MGHRA and YSYEKL. CDR3 DNA: TGCGCCAGCAGCCAACACGGGAACACTGAAGCTTTCTTT. Protein: CASSQHGNTEAFF.

The genes are TRBV7-6 and TRBJ2-1; D is ambiguous. The CDR3 spans 13 residues. Germline V CDR1 and CDR2: SGHVS, FNYEAQ. V lost 4 bases to trimming and J lost 8 bases, with 12 bases between them. The DNA of the CDR3 is TGTGCCAGCAGCTCCGCGGCTGGGGATGAGCAGTTCTTC. Encoded protein: CASSSAAGDEQFF.

This chain links TRBV7-9 with TRBJ2-3; 7 bases match TRBD2. CDR3 length equals 15 residues. CDR1 and CDR2 from the germline V gene are SEHNR and FQNEAQ (reference sequence). The V gene end was trimmed by 5 bases and the J gene end by 2 bases; junction bases not matched to a gene: 7. CDR3 bases: TGTGCCAGCAGCGGCAGGGACTATCCCACAGATACGCAGTATTTT. Encoded protein: CASSGRDYPTDTQYF.

This sequence joins TRBV6-5 and TRBJ2-5, with 10 bases fitting TRBD1. In germline, CDR1 is MNHEY, CDR2 SVGAGI. The junction had 10 bases not matched to a gene; V was cut back by 7 bases and J by 5 bases. The length of the CDR3 is 15 residues. Written as DNA, the CDR3 is TGTGCCAGCAAGGGGAGGGACAGGGGAGAGGAGACCCAGTACTTC. Its translation: CASKGRDRGEETQYF.

The chain combines TRBV9 with TRBJ1-4; D is unresolved. This CDR3 is 15 amino acids long. Per the germline V gene, CDR1 is SGDLS and CDR2 is YYNGEE. The V end lost 0 bases, the J end lost 8 bases, and 14 bases lay between the germline ends. CDR3 nucleotides: TGTGCCAGCAGCGTAGAGGCTAGGGTAGGAGAAAAACTGTTTTTT. Translating gives CASSVEARVGEKLFF.

The CDR3 DNA is TGTGCCAGCAGCTTAGACGGGGGGGCATCGGATACGCAGTATTTT. Translated: CASSLDGGASDTQYF. The chain has TRBV11-2 and TRBJ2-3, with 8 bases aligning to TRBD2. Trimming at V came to 0 bases and at J to 6 bases, leaving 5 bases not matched to a gene. This CDR3 spans 15 amino acids. Looked up from germline, CDR1 is SGHAT and CDR2 is FQNNGV.

The rearrangement links TRBV28 to TRBJ1-2; no clear D. V lost 3 bases and J 3 bases, leaving 2 bases between the germline ends. The CDR3 contains 11 residues. CDR1 and CDR2 (germline): MDHEN, SYDVKM. The CDR3 DNA follows: TGTGCCAGCAGTTTGGACTATGGCTACACCTTC. Its protein is CASSLDYGYTF.

This sequence joins TRBV4-1 and TRBJ2-1; D uncertain. The CDR3 loop spans 14 amino acids. V lost 0 bases to trimming and J lost 4 bases, with 7 bases between them. The germline CDR1 and CDR2 sequences are MGHRA and YSYEKL. The CDR3 loop is CASSQDPRYNEQFF. DNA of the CDR3: TGCGCCAGCAGCCAAGATCCCCGGTACAATGAGCAGTTCTTC.

This clone was seen only once. This chain uses TRBV4-1 with TRBJ1-1, with TRBD1 matching over 7 bases. Germline V gives CDR1 MGHRA, CDR2 YSYEKL. V trimming: 1 base; J trimming: 0 bases; junction bases outside the gene matches: 8. There are 17 residues in the CDR3. CDR3 sequence reads: CASSQVASGQMNTEAFF. CDR3 DNA: TGCGCCAGCAGCCAAGTTGCCTCGGGACAGATGAACACTGAAGCTTTCTTT.

Written as DNA, the CDR3 is TGTGCCAGCACCCTAGCGGGGTCTAGCACAGATACGCAGTATTTT. Translation: CASTLAGSSTDTQYF. The rearrangement links TRBV2 to TRBJ2-3; 9 bases are a match to TRBD2. V shed 7 bases, J shed 0 bases, and the junction held 5 bases outside the gene matches. The germline CDR1 and CDR2 sequences are SNHLY and FYNNEI. This CDR3 region has 15 residues.

The V call is TRBV18, the J call TRBJ1-1, with a weak D call TRBD1 (5 bases). Germline CDR1 reads KGHSH; CDR2 reads LQKENI. V was trimmed by 6 bases and J by 5 bases, leaving 22 bases between them. CDR3 length: 16 amino acids. CDR3: CASSRPPEGWRTEAFF. The CDR3 DNA follows: TGTGCCAGCTCTCGCCCGCCTGAGGGGTGGAGGACTGAAGCTTTCTTT.

Here the CDR3 reads CASSFSGSGEQYF. CDR3 DNA: TGTGCCAGCAGTTTTAGCGGGAGTGGGGAGCAGTACTTC. V is TRBV27 and J is TRBJ2-7; 9 bases fit TRBD2. The CDR3 runs to 13 residues. Germline trimming cut 3 bases from V and 7 bases from J; bases unmatched to any gene: 4. The germline V gene has CDR1 MNHEY and CDR2 SMNVEV (reference sequence).

The chain carries TRBV9 and TRBJ2-3; D call uncertain. V was pared by 3 bases and J by 4 bases, with 6 bases between. This CDR3 contains 12 residues. Germline CDR1 reads SGDLS; CDR2 reads YYNGEE. The CDR3 reads CASSAYPDTQYF. CDR3 bases: TGTGCCAGCAGCGCCTACCCAGATACGCAGTATTTT.

This clone was detected only once. CDR3 nucleotide sequence: TGTGCCAGCAGCGTTCTAGCGGGGGGTTCCTACGAGCAGTACTTC. Translated, it gives CASSVLAGGSYEQYF. The chain employs TRBV5-6 and TRBJ2-7, with 11 bases fitting TRBD2. The CDR3 loop spans 15 amino acids. Trimming removed 4 bases from V and 1 base from J; junction bases left unmatched: 4. CDR1 is SGHDT, CDR2 YYEEEE, per germline.

A few counts support this clone. Other DNA sequences in this sample translate to the same CDR3. This rearrangement joins TRBV19 to TRBJ2-3; D is unclear. CDR1 is LNHDA and CDR2 is SQIVND in the germline V gene (reference sequence). V was shortened by 2 bases and J by 1 base, with 4 bases between the two germline ends. The CDR3 runs 13 residues. For the CDR3, the DNA is TGTGCCAGTAGTATACTAGGCACAGATACGCAGTATTTT. It encodes CASSILGTDTQYF.

The CDR3: CSVSEDREINNEQFF. In nucleotides, the CDR3 is TGCAGCGTCTCCGAGGACAGGGAGATAAACAATGAGCAGTTCTTC. The chain employs TRBV29-1 and TRBJ2-1; TRBD1 matches 8 bases. With V trimmed by 6 bases and J by 5 bases, 12 bases remained unmatched. This CDR3 is built from 15 residues. The germline V gene encodes CDR1 SQVTM and CDR2 ANQGSEA.

In the case of this clone: The same CDR3 can be traced to other DNA sequences in this sample. The chain links TRBV11-2 to TRBJ2-7; D not certain. Germline assignment: CDR1 SGHAT and CDR2 FQNNGV. Trimming stripped 3 bases from V and 1 base from J, with 7 bases between. This CDR3 has 13 residues. CDR3 sequence (DNA): TGTGCCAGCAGCTTGTTGGATTCCTACGAGCAGTACTTC. It translates to CASSLLDSYEQYF.

The genes are TRBV10-2 and TRBJ2-5, with D unresolved. The CDR3 has 14 amino acids. Per germline, CDR1 WSHSY and CDR2 SAAADI. V was pared by 3 bases and J by 1 base, with 9 bases between. The CDR3 nucleotides are TGCGCCAGCAGTGATTTATGGGGCCAAGAGACCCAGTACTTC. Its translation is CASSDLWGQETQYF.

As to this clone: Being one base from a much bigger clone, this may be a read error. The chain couples TRBV7-2 to TRBJ2-7; no firm D call. Trimming removed 4 bases at V and 3 bases at J, with 4 bases between. This CDR3 has 11 residues. Looked up from germline, CDR1 is SGHTA and CDR2 is FQGNSA. The CDR3 sequence: CASSWGYEQYF. The CDR3 DNA is TGTGCCAGCAGCTGGGGCTACGAGCAGTACTTC.

This clone was detected once. The chain uses TRBV28 and TRBJ1-1, with D tentatively TRBD1 (5 bases). V was clipped by 7 bases and J by 0 bases, with 21 bases between them. The CDR3 is 17 amino acids. Germline CDR1 and CDR2: MDHEN and SYDVKM. In DNA, the CDR3 is TGTGCCAGCAAACACGCGACAGAAGAGAAGATGAACACTGAAGCTTTCTTT. Protein: CASKHATEEKMNTEAFF.

The chain employs TRBV25-1 and TRBJ2-1, with TRBD2 matching 7 bases. Germline assignment: CDR1 MGHDK and CDR2 SYGVNS. V shed 3 bases and J 10 bases; nucleotides not matched to a gene: 6. The CDR3 totals 13 residues. The CDR3 here is CASSELGGGEQFF. The CDR3 region has the DNA TGTGCCAGCAGTGAGCTCGGCGGGGGAGAGCAGTTCTTC.

The chain has TRBV7-2 and TRBJ2-2; 10 bases are shared with TRBD2. Unmatched junction bases numbered 9, after V lost 5 bases and J lost 0 bases. The CDR3 is 18 residues long. Germline values: CDR1 SGHTA, CDR2 FQGNSA. The CDR3 DNA is TGTGCCAGCAGCCCCCCGAGCGGGGGGGCCGCGAACACCGGGGAGCTGTTTTTT. This gives the protein CASSPPSGGAANTGELFF.

The CDR3 sequence is CASTTGGTEAFF. CDR3 coding DNA: TGTGCCAGTACCACTGGGGGTACTGAAGCTTTCTTT. The chain is built from TRBV19 and TRBJ1-1, with a weak D call TRBD1 (5 bases). The CDR3 is made up of 12 amino acids. Germline V gene sequence: CDR1 LNHDA, CDR2 SQIVND (reference sequence). With 7 bases removed from V and 5 bases from J, the gap between germline ends came to 11 bases.